This T cell receptor beta chain was obtained from a study of response to subunit inactivated influenza vaccine. Worth noting for this clonotype: Antigen: not known.

The CDR3 has 14 amino acids. Germline V gene lookup returns CDR1 SGHDT and CDR2 YYEEEE. Trimming removed 3 bases at V and 5 bases at J, with 14 bases between. A single record per CDR3 protein comes from TCRdb applying MiXCR to the RT-PCR reads. The table lists over 150,000 distinct CDR3 sequences, 9.2% of them singletons. General observations from the study: With each seasonal influenza vaccination, the authors suggested, few new T cells are recruited.

The source of this sequence is a man between 45 and 60 years old who received an inactivated influenza vaccine. The chain carries TRBV5-6 and TRBJ2-5, with D perhaps TRBD2 (6 bases). Sequenced material: non-naive T cells sorted from PBMCs, taken on the day of vaccination. The CDR3 DNA is TGTGCCAGCAGCTCCCAAGGGACTGCGGAGACCCAGTACTTC. Protein sequence: CASSSQGTAETQYF.